Following are 2 T cell receptor beta chains from one sample sequenced in a study of siplizumab effects on memory and regulatory T cells. Repertoires were generated with immunoSEQ multiplex PCR, while TCRdb's copy carries only in-frame clones and drops some. The table records 100,000 or so clones, roughly nine tenths of them present only once. The material sequenced was Tregs sorted from blood. The receptors come from a human donor in good health.

The chain combines TRBV5-1 with TRBJ2-5, with D perhaps TRBD1 (6 bases). The CDR3 is made up of 15 amino acids. CDR1 and CDR2 (germline): SGHRS, YFSETQ. The V and J ends lost 0 bases and 2 bases respectively, with 11 bases between them. For the CDR3, the DNA is TGCGCCAGCAGCTTGGAAGGGGGTCGGCAAGAGACCCAGTACTTC. This codes for CASSLEGGRQETQYF.

The chain recombines TRBV15 with TRBJ2-1, with TRBD2 identical over 9 bases. The CDR3 has 15 amino acids. V trimming: 5 bases; J trimming: 0 bases; junction bases outside the gene matches: 2. Germline V lookup: CDR1 LNHNV, CDR2 YYDKDF (reference sequence). The CDR3 is CATSVSGSSYNEQFF. CDR3 coding DNA: TGTGCCACCAGCGTTAGCGGGAGCTCCTACAATGAGCAGTTCTTC.